These 21 T cell receptor beta chains were sequenced from one sample in a study of technical replicates of blood from a handful of donors. Sequencing was performed with immunoSEQ multiplex PCR; in TCRdb, only in-frame clones are kept and a portion is missing. The sample lists tens of thousands of clones, about 95% occurring once. The specimen was T cells isolated from PBMCs. These receptors were obtained from a human donor in good health.

V usage is TRBV5-1 and J usage is TRBJ2-1; D is undetermined. Trimming pared 4 bases from V and 0 bases from J, leaving 8 bases between. Germline V CDR1 and CDR2: SGHRS, YFSETQ. CDR3 length: 14 amino acids. CDR3 DNA: TGCGCCAGCAGCCCGTCCAGCTCCTACAATGAGCAGTTCTTC. Its translation is CASSPSSSYNEQFF.

J is TRBJ2-3 and V is TRBV9; D gene uncertain. Germline CDR1 reads SGDLS; CDR2 reads YYNGEE. The CDR3 runs to 11 residues. The V and J ends lost 2 bases and 5 bases respectively, with 3 bases between them. The chain's CDR3 is CASSVGDTQYF. CDR3 bases: TGTGCCAGCAGCGTCGGAGATACGCAGTATTTT.

This chain joins TRBV9 and TRBJ2-1; 12 bases are shared with TRBD2. The germline gives CDR1 SGDLS, CDR2 YYNGEE. CDR3 size: 16 residues. Losses at the gene ends were 3 bases for V and 6 bases for J; bases not matched to a gene: 7. CDR3 residues: CASSESASGGVNEQFF. In DNA, the CDR3 is TGTGCCAGCAGCGAATCCGCTAGCGGGGGGGTCAATGAGCAGTTCTTC.

V usage is TRBV6-1 and J usage is TRBJ1-3; D is ambiguous. V lost 1 base to trimming and J lost 4 bases, with 8 bases between them. Germline V gene sequence: CDR1 MNHNS, CDR2 SASEGT. This CDR3 spans 14 amino acids. The CDR3 region is CASSEVWQGNTIYF. CDR3 bases: TGTGCCAGCAGTGAAGTTTGGCAGGGAAACACCATATATTTT.

V usage is TRBV7-8 and J usage is TRBJ1-3; 9 positions agree with TRBD1. This CDR3 comprises 15 residues. Looked up from germline, CDR1 is SGHVS and CDR2 is FQNEAQ. V was clipped by 1 base and J by 3 bases; unmatched bases: 1. This chain's CDR3 is CASSLVDRGGNTIYF. The CDR3 bases are TGTGCCAGCAGCTTAGTGGACAGGGGTGGAAACACCATATATTTT.

The chain links TRBV10-1 to TRBJ2-1, with D hard to call. Germline lookup yields CDR1 WNHNN and CDR2 SYGVQD (reference sequence). V dropped 0 bases and J dropped 4 bases, with 4 bases sitting between them. The CDR3 is 13 amino acids. CDR3 in DNA: TGCGCCAGCAGTGAGTCTTCTTACAATGAGCAGTTCTTC. Its protein product is CASSESSYNEQFF.

The J gene is TRBJ2-5, the V gene TRBV10-3; 10 bases agree with TRBD1. The CDR3 totals 16 residues. Germline loops: CDR1 ENHRY, CDR2 SYGVKD. Trimming at V came to 3 bases and at J to 2 bases, leaving 6 bases not matched to a gene. CDR3 DNA sequence: TGTGCCATCAGTGACCTCCGGGACAGGGGTCAAGAGACCCAGTACTTC. It codes for CAISDLRDRGQETQYF.

The chain joins TRBV28 to TRBJ1-1; TRBD1 might be the D (6 bases). The CDR3 has 14 residues. Trimming took off 2 bases at V and 1 base at J, with 8 bases between the two ends. Germline loops: CDR1 MDHEN, CDR2 SYDVKM. The CDR3 sequence is CASSLQGSNTEAFF. CDR3 nucleotide sequence: TGTGCCAGCAGTTTACAGGGGTCGAACACTGAAGCTTTCTTT. The full variable domain, in which reference TRBV28 and TRBJ1-1 provide the parts outside the CDR3, is DVKVTQSSRYLVKRTGEKVFLECVQDMDHENMFWYRQDPGLGLRLIYFSYDVKMKEKGDIPEGYSVSREKKERFSLILESASTNQTSMYLCASSLQGSNTEAFFGQGTRLTVV.

V is TRBV7-2 and J is TRBJ1-2, with a tentative D call TRBD1 (5 bases). V was trimmed by 5 bases and J by 8 bases, leaving 15 bases between them. The germline V gene encodes CDR1 SGHTA and CDR2 FQGNSA. The CDR3 is made up of 13 amino acids. The CDR3 loop reads CASSPRQGGGYTF. CDR3 bases: TGTGCCAGCAGCCCTAGGCAGGGCGGCGGCTACACCTTC.

The CDR3 DNA sequence: TGTGCCAGCAGTTTATACCCGGGACTAGCGGGAGCGGGTAGCACAGATACGCAGTATTTT. Translation: CASSLYPGLAGAGSTDTQYF. The chain has TRBV28 and TRBJ2-3, with 14 bases lining up with TRBD2. The CDR3 consists of 20 residues. V shed 1 base and J 0 bases; nucleotides not matched to a gene: 9. Germline-derived CDR1 and CDR2 are MDHEN and SYDVKM.

The V gene is TRBV27, the J gene TRBJ1-2; no clear D gene. The CDR3 sequence is 14 residues long. CDR1 is MNHEY and CDR2 is SMNVEV in the germline V gene (reference sequence). V was cut by 4 bases and J by 0 bases, with 9 bases left in between. CDR3 in DNA: TGTGCCAGCAGTTCCCTCCTCGCTAACTATGGCTACACCTTC. This encodes CASSSLLANYGYTF.

This sequence joins TRBV4-2 and TRBJ2-5; tentative D call: TRBD2 (6 bases). CDR1 and CDR2 from the germline V gene are LGHNA and YNFKEQ. V was cut by 1 base and J by 5 bases, with 23 bases left in between. This CDR3 comprises 18 residues. This CDR3 reads CASSQVTTGLATGETQYF. The CDR3 DNA is TGTGCCAGCAGCCAAGTTACGACGGGACTGGCAACTGGGGAGACCCAGTACTTC.

The V and J genes are TRBV14 and TRBJ1-5; TRBD1 might be the D (6 bases). The CDR3 totals 15 residues. Germline loops: CDR1 SGHDN, CDR2 FVKESK. V was cut by 1 base and J by 3 bases, with 10 bases left in between. This chain's CDR3 is CASSQGTGSNQPQHF. The CDR3 DNA reads TGTGCCAGCAGCCAAGGAACAGGGTCCAATCAGCCCCAGCATTTT.

The chain employs TRBV2 and TRBJ1-1; 9 positions agree with TRBD1. Germline loops: CDR1 SNHLY, CDR2 FYNNEI. V lost 6 bases and J lost 1; bases outside the gene matches: 6. This CDR3 has 15 amino acids. CDR3 loop: CASRLRDRANTEAFF. CDR3 coding DNA: TGTGCCAGCAGGCTCCGGGACAGGGCGAACACTGAAGCTTTCTTT.

V gene TRBV5-1 combines with J gene TRBJ2-1; 11 bases are a match to TRBD1. This CDR3 has 14 residues. V lost 4 bases and J lost 6; bases outside the gene matches: 3. Germline CDR1 SGHRS, CDR2 YFSETQ. The CDR3 region is CASSIGTGGNEQFF. The CDR3 DNA is TGCGCCAGCAGCATCGGGACAGGGGGCAATGAGCAGTTCTTC.

This chain connects TRBV7-2 to TRBJ1-6; D is ambiguous. The CDR3 has 12 amino acids. The germline CDR1 and CDR2 sequences are SGHTA and FQGNSA. Trimming removed 5 bases from V and 7 bases from J, with 6 bases in between. The CDR3 spells CASSGFNSPLHF. In DNA form, the CDR3 reads TGTGCCAGCAGCGGCTTCAATTCACCCCTCCACTTT. Looking up the rest from reference TRBV7-2 and TRBJ1-6 gives the full variable domain: GAGVSQSPSNKVTEKGKDVELRCDPISGHTALYWYRQSLGQGLEFLIYFQGNSAPDKSGLPSDRFSAERTGGSVSTLTIQRTQQEDSAVYLCASSGFNSPLHFGNGTRLTVT.

V is TRBV5-1 and J is TRBJ2-1, with 7 bases matching TRBD1. This CDR3 region has 15 residues. Per germline, CDR1 SGHRS and CDR2 YFSETQ. V lost 0 bases, J lost 7 bases, and 7 bases stayed unmatched. DNA of the CDR3: TGCGCCAGCAGCTTGGTGCCAGGGGGTGAAAATGAGCAGTTCTTC. This codes for CASSLVPGGENEQFF.

This chain links TRBV7-2 with TRBJ2-7; tentative D call: TRBD1 (5 bases). Germline V CDR1 and CDR2: SGHTA, FQGNSA. Between the trimmed V and J ends, which lost 2 bases and 6 bases, there was a span of 14 bases. The CDR3 consists of 14 residues. The CDR3 loop is CASSLITGWGEQYF. The CDR3 nucleotides read TGTGCCAGCAGCTTAATAACAGGCTGGGGCGAGCAGTACTTC.

The chain couples TRBV6-5 to TRBJ1-1, with D tentatively TRBD1 (5 bases). This CDR3 is built from 14 residues. V was pared by 2 bases and J by 4 bases, with 11 bases between. In germline, CDR1 is MNHEY, CDR2 SVGAGI. The CDR3 DNA reads as TGTGCCAGCAGTTACGGGGGGGTGTTCACTGAAGCTTTCTTT. It encodes CASSYGGVFTEAFF.

The chain couples TRBV25-1 to TRBJ2-2; 7 bases align to TRBD1. CDR3 length: 12 residues. V lost 10 bases and J lost 7; bases outside the gene matches: 6. In germline, CDR1 is MGHDK, CDR2 SYGVNS. This CDR3 is CATRTGHGELFF. CDR3 DNA: TGTGCCACTCGGACAGGTCACGGGGAGCTGTTTTTT.

This chain links TRBV4-1 with TRBJ2-3; 14 bases map to TRBD2. CDR1 and CDR2 (germline): MGHRA, YSYEKL. The CDR3 covers 17 residues. Trimming removed 4 bases from V and 4 bases from J; junction bases left unmatched: 7. The CDR3 is CASSPTKGLAGADTQYF. The CDR3 coding sequence is TGCGCCAGCAGCCCAACAAAGGGACTAGCGGGAGCAGATACGCAGTATTTT.